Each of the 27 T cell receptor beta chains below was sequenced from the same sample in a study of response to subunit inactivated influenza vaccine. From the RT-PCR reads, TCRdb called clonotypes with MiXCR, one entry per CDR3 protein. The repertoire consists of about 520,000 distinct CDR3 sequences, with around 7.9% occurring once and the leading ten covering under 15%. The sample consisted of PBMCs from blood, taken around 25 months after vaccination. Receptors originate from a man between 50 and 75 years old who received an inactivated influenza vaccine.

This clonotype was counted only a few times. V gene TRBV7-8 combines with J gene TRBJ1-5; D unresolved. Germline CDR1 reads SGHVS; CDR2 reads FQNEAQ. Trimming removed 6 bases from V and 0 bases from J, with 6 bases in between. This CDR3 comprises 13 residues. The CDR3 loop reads CASRLDSNQPQHF. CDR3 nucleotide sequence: TGTGCCAGCAGACTGGATAGCAATCAGCCCCAGCATTTT.

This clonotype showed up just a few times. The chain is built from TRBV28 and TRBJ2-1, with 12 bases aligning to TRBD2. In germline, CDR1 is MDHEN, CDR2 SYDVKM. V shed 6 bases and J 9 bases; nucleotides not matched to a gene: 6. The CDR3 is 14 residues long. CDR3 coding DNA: TGTGCCAGCAGGAGACTAGCGGGAGTAGGTGAGCAGTTCTTC. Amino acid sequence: CASRRLAGVGEQFF.

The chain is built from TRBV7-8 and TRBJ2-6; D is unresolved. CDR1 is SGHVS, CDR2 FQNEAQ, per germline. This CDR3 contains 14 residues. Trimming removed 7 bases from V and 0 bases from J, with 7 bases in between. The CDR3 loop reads CASTPVSGANVLTF. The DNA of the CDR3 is TGTGCCAGCACCCCCGTCTCTGGGGCCAACGTCCTGACTTTC.

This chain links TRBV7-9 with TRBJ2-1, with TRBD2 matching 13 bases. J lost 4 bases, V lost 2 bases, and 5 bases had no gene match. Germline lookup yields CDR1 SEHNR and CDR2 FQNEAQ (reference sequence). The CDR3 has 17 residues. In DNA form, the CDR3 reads TGTGCCAGCAGCTTAACTAGCGGGAGGGTAGGATACAATGAGCAGTTCTTC. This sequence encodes CASSLTSGRVGYNEQFF.

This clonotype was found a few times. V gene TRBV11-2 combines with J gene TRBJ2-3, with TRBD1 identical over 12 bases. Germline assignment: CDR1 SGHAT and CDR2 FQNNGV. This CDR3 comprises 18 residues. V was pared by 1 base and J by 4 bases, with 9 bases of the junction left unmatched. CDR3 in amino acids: CASSLGDRGLPAPDTQYF. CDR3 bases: TGTGCCAGCAGCTTAGGGGACAGGGGGCTCCCAGCACCAGATACGCAGTATTTT.

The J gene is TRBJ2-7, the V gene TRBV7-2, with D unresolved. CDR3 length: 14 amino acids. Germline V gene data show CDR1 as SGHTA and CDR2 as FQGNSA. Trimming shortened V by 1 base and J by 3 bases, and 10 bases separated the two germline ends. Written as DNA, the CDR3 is TGTGCCAGCAGCTTAGTGGCACGAGACTACGAGCAGTACTTC. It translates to CASSLVARDYEQYF.

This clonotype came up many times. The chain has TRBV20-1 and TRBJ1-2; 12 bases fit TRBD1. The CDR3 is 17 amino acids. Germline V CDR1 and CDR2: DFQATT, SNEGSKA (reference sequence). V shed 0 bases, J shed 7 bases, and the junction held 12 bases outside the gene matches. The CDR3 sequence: CSARDMGQGASISGYTF. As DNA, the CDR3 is TGCAGTGCTAGAGATATGGGACAGGGGGCCTCTATAAGTGGCTACACCTTC.

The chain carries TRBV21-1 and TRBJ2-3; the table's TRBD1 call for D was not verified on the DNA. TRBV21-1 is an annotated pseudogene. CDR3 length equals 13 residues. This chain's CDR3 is CAIMGHRADTQYF. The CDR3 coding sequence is TGTGCCATCATGGGACACCGTGCGGATACGCAGTATTTT.

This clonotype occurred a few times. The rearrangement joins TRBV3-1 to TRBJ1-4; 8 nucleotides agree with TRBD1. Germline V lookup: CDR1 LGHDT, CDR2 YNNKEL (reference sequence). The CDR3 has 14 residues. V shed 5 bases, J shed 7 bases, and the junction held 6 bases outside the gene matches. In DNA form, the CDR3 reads TGTGCCAGCAGCGTTCAGGGGGCAGGTGAAAAACTGTTTTTT. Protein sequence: CASSVQGAGEKLFF.

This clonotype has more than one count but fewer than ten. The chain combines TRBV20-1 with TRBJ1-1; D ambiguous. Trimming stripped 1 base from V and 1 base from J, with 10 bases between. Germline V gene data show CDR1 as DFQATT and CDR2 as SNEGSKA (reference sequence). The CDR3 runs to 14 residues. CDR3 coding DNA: TGCAGTGCTAGAGGAAACCTAGGGAACACTGAAGCTTTCTTT. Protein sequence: CSARGNLGNTEAFF.

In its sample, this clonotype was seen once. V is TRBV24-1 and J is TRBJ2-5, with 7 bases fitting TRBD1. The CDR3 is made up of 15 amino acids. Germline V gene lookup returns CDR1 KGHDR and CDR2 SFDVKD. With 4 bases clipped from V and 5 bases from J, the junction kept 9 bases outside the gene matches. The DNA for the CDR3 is TGTGCCACCAGTGAGAACAGACAGGGTGGGGAGACCCAGTACTTC. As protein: CATSENRQGGETQYF.

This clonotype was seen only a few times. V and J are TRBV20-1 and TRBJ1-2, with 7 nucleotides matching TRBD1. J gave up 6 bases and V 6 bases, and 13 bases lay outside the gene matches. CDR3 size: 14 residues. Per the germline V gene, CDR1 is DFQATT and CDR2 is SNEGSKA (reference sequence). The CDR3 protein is CSAKAPGRGNGYTF. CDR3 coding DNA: TGCAGTGCCAAAGCCCCCGGCAGGGGGAATGGCTACACCTTC.

The CDR3 loop reads CASSSPPVNSEQYF. For the CDR3, the DNA is TGCGCCAGCAGCTCGCCCCCCGTCAACAGCGAGCAGTACTTC. The chain combines TRBV5-1 with TRBJ2-7; D call uncertain. V was cut by 3 bases and J by 6 bases, with 16 bases left in between. Looked up from germline, CDR1 is SGHRS and CDR2 is YFSETQ. The CDR3 is 14 residues long.

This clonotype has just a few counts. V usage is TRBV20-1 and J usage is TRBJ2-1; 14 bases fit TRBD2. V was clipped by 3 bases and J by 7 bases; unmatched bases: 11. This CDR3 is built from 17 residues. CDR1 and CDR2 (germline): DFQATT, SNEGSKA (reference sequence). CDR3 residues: CSASQRLAGGPLNEQFF. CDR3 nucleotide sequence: TGCAGTGCTAGCCAGAGACTAGCGGGAGGGCCATTGAATGAGCAGTTCTTC.

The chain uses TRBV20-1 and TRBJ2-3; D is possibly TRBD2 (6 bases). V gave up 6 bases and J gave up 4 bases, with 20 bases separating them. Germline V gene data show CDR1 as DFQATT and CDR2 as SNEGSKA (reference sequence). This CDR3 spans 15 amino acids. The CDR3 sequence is CSAQDPAGGPDTQYF. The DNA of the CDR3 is TGCAGTGCCCAAGATCCAGCGGGTGGGCCAGATACGCAGTATTTT.

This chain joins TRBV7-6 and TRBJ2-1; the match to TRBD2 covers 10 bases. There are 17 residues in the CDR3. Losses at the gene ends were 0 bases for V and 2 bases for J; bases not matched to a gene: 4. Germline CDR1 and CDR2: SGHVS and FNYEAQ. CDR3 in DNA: TGTGCCAGCAGCTTAGCTGGAGCGGGAGGGCCCTACAATGAGCAGTTCTTC. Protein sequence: CASSLAGAGGPYNEQFF.

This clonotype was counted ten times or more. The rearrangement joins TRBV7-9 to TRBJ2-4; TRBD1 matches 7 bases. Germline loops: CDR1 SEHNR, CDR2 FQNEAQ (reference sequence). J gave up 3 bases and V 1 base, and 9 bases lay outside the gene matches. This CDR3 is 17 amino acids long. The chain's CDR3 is CASSLGYRGEVKNIQYF. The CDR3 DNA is TGTGCCAGCAGCTTAGGGTACAGGGGCGAAGTCAAAAACATTCAGTACTTC.

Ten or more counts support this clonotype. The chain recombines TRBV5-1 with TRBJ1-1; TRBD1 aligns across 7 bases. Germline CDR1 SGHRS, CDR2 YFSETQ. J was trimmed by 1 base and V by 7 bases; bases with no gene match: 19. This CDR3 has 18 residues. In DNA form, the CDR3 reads TGCGCCAGCCAAGATTCCAGGGGGAAAGGGAATCGGAACACTGAAGCTTTCTTT. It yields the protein CASQDSRGKGNRNTEAFF.

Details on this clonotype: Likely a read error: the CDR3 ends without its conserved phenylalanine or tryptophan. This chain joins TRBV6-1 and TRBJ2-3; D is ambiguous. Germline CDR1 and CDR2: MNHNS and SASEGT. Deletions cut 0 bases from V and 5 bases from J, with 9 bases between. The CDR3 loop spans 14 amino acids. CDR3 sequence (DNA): TGTGCCAGCAGTGAAGCCTGGATGGGAGATACGCAGTATTCT. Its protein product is CASSEAWMGDTQYS.

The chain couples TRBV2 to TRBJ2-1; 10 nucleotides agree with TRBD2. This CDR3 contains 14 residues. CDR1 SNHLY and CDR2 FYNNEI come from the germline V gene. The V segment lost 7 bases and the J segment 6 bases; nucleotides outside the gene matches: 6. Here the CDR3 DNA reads TGTGCCAGCATCGGGACTAGCGCGGGCAATGAGCAGTTCTTC. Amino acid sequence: CASIGTSAGNEQFF.

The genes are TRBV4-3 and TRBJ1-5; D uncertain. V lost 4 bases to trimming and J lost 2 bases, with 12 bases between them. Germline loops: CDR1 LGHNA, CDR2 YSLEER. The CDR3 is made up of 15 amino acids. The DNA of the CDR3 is TGCGCCAGCAGCCCCAGCGCTGCTGGCAATCAGCCCCAGCATTTT. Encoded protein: CASSPSAAGNQPQHF.

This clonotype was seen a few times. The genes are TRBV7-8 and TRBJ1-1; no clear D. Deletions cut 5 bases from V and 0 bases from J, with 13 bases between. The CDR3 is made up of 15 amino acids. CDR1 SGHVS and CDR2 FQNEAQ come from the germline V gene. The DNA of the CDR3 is TGTGCCAGCAGCCAAGGTCGTCTGATGAACACTGAAGCTTTCTTT. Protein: CASSQGRLMNTEAFF.

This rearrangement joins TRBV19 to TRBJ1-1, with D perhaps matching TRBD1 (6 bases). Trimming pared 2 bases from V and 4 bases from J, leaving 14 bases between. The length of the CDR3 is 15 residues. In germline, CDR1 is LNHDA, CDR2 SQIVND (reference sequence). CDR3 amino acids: CASSINEGGGTEAFF. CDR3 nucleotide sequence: TGTGCCAGTAGTATAAACGAGGGGGGTGGCACTGAAGCTTTCTTT.

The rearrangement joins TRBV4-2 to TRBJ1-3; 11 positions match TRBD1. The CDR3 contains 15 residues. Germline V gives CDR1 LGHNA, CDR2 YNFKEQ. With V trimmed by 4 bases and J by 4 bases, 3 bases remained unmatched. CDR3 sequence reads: CASSRDRGEGNTIYF. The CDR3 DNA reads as TGTGCCAGCAGCCGGGACAGGGGGGAAGGAAACACCATATATTTT.

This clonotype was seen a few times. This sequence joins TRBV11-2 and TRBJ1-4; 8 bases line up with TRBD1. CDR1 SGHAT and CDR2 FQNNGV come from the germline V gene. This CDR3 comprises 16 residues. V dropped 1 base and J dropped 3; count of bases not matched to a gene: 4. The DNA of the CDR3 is TGTGCCAGCAGCTTAGCAGGGGGCCCGGCTAATGAAAAACTGTTTTTT. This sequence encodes CASSLAGGPANEKLFF.

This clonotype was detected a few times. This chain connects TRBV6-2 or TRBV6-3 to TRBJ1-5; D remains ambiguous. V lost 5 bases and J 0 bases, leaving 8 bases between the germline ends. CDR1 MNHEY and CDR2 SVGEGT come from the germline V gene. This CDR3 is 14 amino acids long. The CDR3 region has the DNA TGTGCCAGCAGTATGTCTGATAGCAATCAGCCCCAGCATTTT. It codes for CASSMSDSNQPQHF.

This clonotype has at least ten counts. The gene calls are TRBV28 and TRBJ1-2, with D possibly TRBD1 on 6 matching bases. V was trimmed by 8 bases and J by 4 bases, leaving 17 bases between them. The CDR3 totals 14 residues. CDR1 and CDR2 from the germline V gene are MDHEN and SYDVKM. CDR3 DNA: TGTGCCAGCTCCCCCCAGCAGGGGAGCTATGGCTACACCTTC. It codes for CASSPQQGSYGYTF.